A single sample is the source of the 12 T cell receptor beta chains below, sequenced in a study of T cells after yellow fever vaccination. One entry per CDR3 protein, called by TCRdb with MiXCR from the 5' RACE reads. The profile shows about 320,000 distinct CDR3 sequences, about 6.6% of them singletons. The source was PBMCs, collected about 41 days after the first yellow fever vaccination. These TCRs come from a man aged 18 to 35 who received the YFV17D yellow fever vaccine.

This clonotype was detected many times. The CDR3 loop is CASSTQGPGNEQFF. The DNA for the CDR3 is TGTGCCAGCAGTACGCAAGGCCCGGGGAATGAGCAGTTCTTC. This sequence joins TRBV12-3 or TRBV12-4 and TRBJ2-1, with D maybe TRBD2 (5 bases). V was shortened by 5 bases and J by 7 bases, with 15 bases between the two germline ends. The CDR3 loop spans 14 amino acids.

This clonotype has a handful of counts. V gene TRBV12-3 or TRBV12-4 combines with J gene TRBJ1-1; D uncertain. V lost 5 bases, J lost 6 bases, and 19 bases lay in between. This CDR3 is built from 15 residues. CDR3 nucleotide sequence: TGTGCCAGCAGTCCTCCATTCACAGTAACCCCTGAAGCTTTCTTT. Translation: CASSPPFTVTPEAFF.

The chain carries TRBV5-1 and TRBJ1-5; no firm D call. The germline V gene encodes CDR1 SGHRS and CDR2 YFSETQ. The CDR3 runs 14 residues. The V and J ends lost 1 base and 7 bases respectively, with 12 bases between them. CDR3: CASSLSGIGQPQHF. CDR3 nucleotide sequence: TGCGCCAGCAGCTTGAGCGGGATTGGGCAGCCCCAGCATTTT.

This clonotype was counted only a few times. The genes are TRBV7-2 and TRBJ1-6; tentatively, D is TRBD1 (5 bases). The germline V gene encodes CDR1 SGHTA and CDR2 FQGNSA. The ends were cut back, 1 base at V and 8 bases at J, with 15 bases in the middle. The CDR3 loop spans 16 amino acids. The DNA of the CDR3 is TGTGCCAGCAGCTTAGAAAGGGACGTACGTTATTCACCCCTCCACTTT. Its protein is CASSLERDVRYSPLHF.

This clonotype was found a few times. The rearrangement links TRBV9 to TRBJ1-6, with unresolved D. The CDR3 contains 15 residues. With 2 bases removed from V and 1 base from J, the gap between germline ends came to 7 bases. Germline V CDR1 and CDR2: SGDLS, YYNGEE. The CDR3 DNA reads TGTGCCAGCAGCGTCGCGGGGTCCTATAATTCACCCCTCCACTTT. This translates into CASSVAGSYNSPLHF. Drawing the rest from reference TRBV9 and TRBJ1-6, the complete variable domain is DSGVTQTPKHLITATGQRVTLRCSPRSGDLSVYWYQQSLDQGLQFLIQYYNGEERAKGNILERFSAQQFPDLHSELNLSSLELGDSALYFCASSVAGSYNSPLHFGNGTRLTVT.

The sample holds a few counts of this clonotype. The chain joins TRBV5-1 to TRBJ1-1; 10 bases map to TRBD1. V lost 7 bases, J lost 7 bases, and 10 bases stayed unmatched. The CDR3 loop spans 14 amino acids. Germline CDR1 and CDR2: SGHRS and YFSETQ. The CDR3 reads CASDPGTGVHEAFF. The CDR3 DNA reads as TGCGCCAGCGACCCCGGGACAGGGGTTCATGAAGCTTTCTTT.

In this sample, this clonotype turned up many times. The chain carries TRBV7-9 and TRBJ1-1; D perhaps matches TRBD1 (6 bases). Germline values: CDR1 SEHNR, CDR2 FQNEAQ (reference sequence). The CDR3 length is 15 residues. Trimming stripped 1 base from V and 6 bases from J, with 15 bases between. The CDR3 reads CASSLVKGGYAEAFF. The DNA of the CDR3 is TGTGCCAGCAGCTTAGTGAAGGGGGGATACGCTGAAGCTTTCTTT.

V is TRBV4-2 and J is TRBJ1-4; D unclear. The CDR3 is 16 amino acids. The germline V gene has CDR1 LGHNA and CDR2 YNFKEQ. V gave up 0 bases and J gave up 6 bases, with 14 bases separating them. The CDR3 here is CASSQDSGPRYEKLFF. The CDR3 nucleotides read TGTGCCAGCAGCCAAGATTCAGGACCCCGGTATGAAAAACTGTTTTTT.

The rearrangement links TRBV18 to TRBJ2-5, with D hard to call. The V end was cut by 5 bases, the J end by 0 bases, with 4 bases between. The CDR3 spans 12 residues. The germline V gene has CDR1 KGHSH and CDR2 LQKENI. CDR3 sequence reads: CASSTDQETQYF. In nucleotides, the CDR3 is TGTGCCAGCTCAACCGACCAAGAGACCCAGTACTTC.

This clonotype was picked up many times. The chain is built from TRBV6-2 or TRBV6-3 and TRBJ1-5; maybe TRBD1 (5 bases). The germline gives CDR1 MNHEY, CDR2 SVGEGT. CDR3 length equals 15 residues. Trimming took 5 bases from V and 3 from J, leaving 14 bases between them. The DNA for the CDR3 is TGTGCCAGCAGTACCGGGACGGTATTCAATCAGCCCCAGCATTTT. This encodes CASSTGTVFNQPQHF.

There are many counts of this clonotype. V is TRBV6-5 and J is TRBJ2-3; unclear D gene. The V end was cut by 0 bases, the J end by 7 bases, with 2 bases between. The CDR3 sequence is 11 residues long. Per germline, CDR1 MNHEY and CDR2 SVGAGI. Written as DNA, the CDR3 is TGTGCCAGCAGTTACTCTCATACGCAGTATTTT. Translation gives CASSYSHTQYF.

The chain joins TRBV5-6 to TRBJ2-7, with 8 bases aligning to TRBD1. This CDR3 is built from 15 residues. Trimming cost V 0 bases and J 4 bases; bases outside gene matches: 6. CDR1 is SGHDT and CDR2 is YYEEEE in the germline V gene. The CDR3 DNA follows: TGTGCCAGCAGCTTGGGACAGGGGATCCGATACGAGCAGTACGTC. This encodes CASSLGQGIRYEQYV.